This TCR beta chain was captured in a study of blood T cell repertoires in COVID-19. The overall study: The United States, Italy and Spain were the sources of the acute and convalescent COVID-19 samples. Nucleic acid was either cDNA or gDNA, and it came from T cells, B-cell-depleted T cells, or PBMCs.

The table lists this clone with a count of one. Trimming pared 2 bases from V and 0 bases from J, leaving 7 bases between. The germline CDR1 and CDR2 sequences are SGHVS and FQNEAQ. This CDR3 spans 14 amino acids. The assay was immunoSEQ multiplex PCR, and TCRdb's table has in-frame clones only and misses some. The sample yields more than 150,000 clones, roughly 88% seen once. The specimen sequenced was peripheral blood. The source is a woman between 50 and 59 years old with acute or convalescent COVID-19. V and J are TRBV7-8 and TRBJ1-1, with D possibly TRBD1 on 5 matching bases. This chain's CDR3 is CASSLTQVNTEAFF. The CDR3 bases are TGTGCCAGCAGCTTAACACAGGTGAACACTGAAGCTTTCTTT.